This TCR beta chain appears in the sequencing data of a study of T-cell memory formation after mild COVID-19. At the level of the study: Largely, TCR clusters stayed within a single donor.

Broader study findings: Day 15 to 85 contracting clones showed balanced CD4/CD8; day 15 to 37 expanders favored CD4+. Memory cells collected pre-infection included some clones that later responded, suggesting cross-reactive memory joined.

CDR3 length: 16 amino acids. Germline CDR1 is SNHLY and CDR2 is FYNNEI. V lost 2 bases and J lost 2; bases outside the gene matches: 5. TCRdb redid the calling of the 5' RACE reads with MiXCR, one entry per CDR3 protein. The sample contains around 90,000 distinct CDR3 sequences, less than 15% of which appear only once. Comment on this clonotype: Its antigen remains unknown.

This receptor was taken from a young man who had mild COVID-19 (a few samples of this study predate the infection). Cell type and time point are not known. Sequencing was performed on PBMCs or a T cell subset sorted from them (not recorded which). J is TRBJ2-3 and V is TRBV2, with 9 bases aligning to TRBD2. The CDR3 bases are TGTGCCAGCAGTGAATTGGCTAGCGGGGACACAGATACGCAGTATTTT. Its translation is CASSELASGDTDTQYF.